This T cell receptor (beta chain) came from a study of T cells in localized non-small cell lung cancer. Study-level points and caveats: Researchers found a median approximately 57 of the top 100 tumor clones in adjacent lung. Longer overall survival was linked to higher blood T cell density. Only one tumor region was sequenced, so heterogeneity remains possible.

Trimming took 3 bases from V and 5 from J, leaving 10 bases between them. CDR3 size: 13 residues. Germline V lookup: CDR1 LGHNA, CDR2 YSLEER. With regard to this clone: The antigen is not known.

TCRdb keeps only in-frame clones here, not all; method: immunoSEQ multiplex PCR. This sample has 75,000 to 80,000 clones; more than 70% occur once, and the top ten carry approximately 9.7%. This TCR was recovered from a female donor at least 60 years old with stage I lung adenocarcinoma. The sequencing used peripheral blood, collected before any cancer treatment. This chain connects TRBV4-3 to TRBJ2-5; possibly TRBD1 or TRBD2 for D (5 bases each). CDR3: CASSQGERETQYF. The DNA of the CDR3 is TGCGCCAGCAGCCAGGGGGAAAGGGAGACCCAGTACTTC.